These 4 T cell receptor beta chains were sequenced from one sample in a study of T cell responses to AZD1222 COVID-19 vaccine. The assay was immunoSEQ multiplex PCR, and TCRdb's table has in-frame clones only and misses some. The sample lists 150,000 to 200,000 clones, over 75% occurring once. The sample here was peripheral blood, taken on day 0 of AZD1222 vaccination. The source of these receptors is an adult in good health.

The CDR3 DNA reads as TGTGCAAGTCGCTCAGGACAGTCCTACGAGCAGTACTTC. Translating it yields CASRSGQSYEQYF. This chain joins TRBV12-2 and TRBJ2-7; TRBD1 is taken as the D call from the table, unchecked against the DNA. TRBV12-2 corresponds to a pseudogene. The CDR3 consists of 13 residues.

The V call is TRBV7-9, the J call TRBJ1-1; unclear D gene. This CDR3 is built from 17 residues. Trimming removed 5 bases from V and 1 base from J, with 20 bases in between. The germline V gene encodes CDR1 SEHNR and CDR2 FQNEAQ (reference sequence). CDR3 sequence reads: CASSTPPRAVSNTEAFF. The CDR3 DNA sequence: TGTGCCAGCAGCACCCCCCCGCGGGCTGTATCGAACACTGAAGCTTTCTTT.

V usage is TRBV18 and J usage is TRBJ1-1; tentatively, D is TRBD1 (6 bases). Trimming took off 3 bases at V and 2 bases at J, with 13 bases between the two ends. The CDR3 extends over 15 amino acids. The germline V gene has CDR1 KGHSH and CDR2 LQKENI. The chain's CDR3 is CASSPPGAANTEAFF. CDR3 sequence (DNA): TGTGCCAGCTCACCCCCGGGGGCAGCCAACACTGAAGCTTTCTTT.

The chain joins TRBV10-2 to TRBJ1-3, with D unclear. V lost 4 bases, J lost 1 base, and 14 bases lay in between. The length of the CDR3 is 16 residues. Germline-derived CDR1 and CDR2 are WSHSY and SAAADI. The CDR3 coding sequence is TGCGCCAGCAGTGCCCAGGCGTCCGGGTCTGGAAACACCATATATTTT. This gives the protein CASSAQASGSGNTIYF.